Presented here are 8 T cell receptor beta chains from one specimen sequenced in a study of blood T cell repertoires in COVID-19. Generated by immunoSEQ multiplex PCR, the TCRdb table keeps only in-frame clones and is missing some. The sample contains over 150,000 clones, about 85% of which appear only once. The specimen was peripheral blood. These receptors originate from a man aged 35 to 55 with acute or convalescent COVID-19.

The chain uses TRBV28 and TRBJ1-2, with TRBD1 as a possible D gene (6 bases). The CDR3 has 11 amino acids. The V end lost 5 bases, the J end lost 11 bases, and 12 bases lay between the germline ends. CDR1 is MDHEN, CDR2 SYDVKM, per germline. CDR3 nucleotide sequence: TGTGCCAGCAGTCTGAACAGGGAGTACACCTTC. Protein product: CASSLNREYTF.

This chain connects TRBV5-6 to TRBJ1-5; 7 bases align to TRBD1. This CDR3 region has 15 residues. V lost 4 bases to trimming and J lost 0 bases; unmatched junction nucleotides: 4. Per germline, CDR1 SGHDT and CDR2 YYEEEE. The CDR3 sequence is CASSEGQNSNQPQHF. CDR3 nucleotide sequence: TGTGCCAGCAGCGAGGGACAGAATAGCAATCAGCCCCAGCATTTT. Looking up the rest from reference TRBV5-6 and TRBJ1-5 gives the full variable domain: DAGVTQSPTHLIKTRGQQVTLRCSPKSGHDTVSWYQQALGQGPQFIFQYYEEEERQRGNFPDRFSGHQFPNYSSELNVNALLLGDSALYLCASSEGQNSNQPQHFGDGTRLSIL.

This clone has just one count. The V and J genes are TRBV19 and TRBJ1-2; the D gene is possibly TRBD1 (5 bases). Per the germline V gene, CDR1 is LNHDA and CDR2 is SQIVND (reference sequence). The CDR3 spans 12 residues. V lost 10 bases, J lost 4 bases, and 13 bases lay in between. DNA for the CDR3: TGTGCCATCCCCAGGGCTGGCTATGGCTACACCTTC. This gives the protein CAIPRAGYGYTF.

The rearrangement links TRBV2 to TRBJ1-1, with D tentatively TRBD1 (5 bases). CDR1 and CDR2 (germline): SNHLY, FYNNEI. The CDR3 extends over 15 amino acids. Trimming left V 0 bases short and J 4 bases short, with 12 bases between. CDR3 DNA: TGTGCCAGCAGTGAAGCAGTTAGGGGTGTCACTGAAGCTTTCTTT. Translation: CASSEAVRGVTEAFF.

This rearrangement joins TRBV27 to TRBJ2-5; TRBD2 might be the D (6 bases). Trimming cost V 5 bases and J 6 bases, with 19 bases left between them. In germline, CDR1 is MNHEY, CDR2 SMNVEV (reference sequence). This CDR3 comprises 15 residues. CDR3 in DNA: TGTGCCAGCAGTAAAGCCTCGTCGGGGGTGAAGACCCAGTACTTC. Translation gives CASSKASSGVKTQYF.

The rearrangement links TRBV18 to TRBJ1-4, with a weak D call TRBD1 (5 bases). The CDR3 runs 14 residues. With 5 bases removed from V and 2 bases from J, the gap between germline ends came to 9 bases. Germline V gene lookup returns CDR1 KGHSH and CDR2 LQKENI. The CDR3 nucleotides are TGTGCCAGCTCAGCCCGACAGACTAATGAAAAACTGTTTTTT. Translating gives CASSARQTNEKLFF.

This chain joins TRBV7-8 and TRBJ2-4; TRBD2 might be the D (5 bases). V shed 5 bases and J shed 4 bases, with 12 bases lying between them. The CDR3 length is 14 residues. CDR1 and CDR2 (germline): SGHVS, FQNEAQ. In nucleotides, the CDR3 is TGTGCCAGCAGCCCTTTGCGGAGGAAAAACATTCAGTACTTC. Amino acids: CASSPLRRKNIQYF.

In regard to this clone: The sample contains more than one DNA sequence encoding this CDR3. The chain links TRBV5-1 to TRBJ2-7; D is perhaps TRBD1 (6 bases). This CDR3 spans 12 amino acids. Trimming stripped 2 bases from V and 4 bases from J, with 7 bases between. The germline V gene has CDR1 SGHRS and CDR2 YFSETQ. CDR3 in amino acids: CASSLGGYEQYF. The CDR3 DNA sequence: TGCGCCAGCAGCTTAGGGGGTTACGAGCAGTACTTC.